This paragraph reports one T cell receptor (beta chain). The target antigen is unknown. The data derive from a study of T cell responses to AZD1222 COVID-19 vaccine. Profiled with immunoSEQ multiplex PCR; TCRdb holds only in-frame clones, not every one. The data contain 15,000 to 20,000 clones, more than 80% of them seen just once; the ten biggest clones take up 21%. Study observations and caveats: Repertoires in all cases were sampled only once the peak T cell response had passed. Baseline antibody screening turned up just a handful of seropositive AZD1222 recipients. Females outnumbered males among donors, who were mostly white British; clonal diversity was possibly underestimated.

The germline gives CDR1 LNHDA, CDR2 SQIVND (reference sequence). CDR3 size: 14 residues. Between the trimmed V and J ends, which lost 7 bases and 4 bases, there was a span of 13 bases. The chain employs TRBV19 and TRBJ2-2; D not certain. The receptor comes from an adult who received the AZD1222 COVID-19 vaccine. Specimen: peripheral blood, collected 28 days after the second AZD1222 dose. The CDR3 DNA reads as TGTGCCAGTATGAAAATCTACCCCACCGGGGAGCTGTTTTTT. Its translation: CASMKIYPTGELFF.